The 9 T cell receptor beta chains in this list originate from one sample, sequenced in a study of cytomegalovirus exposure and HLA in healthy donors. PCR was performed using 60 Vbeta and 13 Jbeta primers. Profiled with immunoSEQ multiplex PCR; TCRdb holds only in-frame clones, not every one. The sample holds roughly 140,000 clones; 82% are singletons and the top ten take around 6.6%. What was sequenced was PBMCs. All receptors derive from a woman aged 50 to 65 in good health and CMV-seropositive.

A few counts support this clone. CDR3 nucleotide sequence: TGTTCCACAAGGCGGTTCACAGATACGCAGTATTTT. This gives the protein CSTRRFTDTQYF. The gene calls are TRBV7-9 and TRBJ2-3; D gene unclear. The CDR3 is 12 amino acids. Germline V gene data show CDR1 as SEHNR and CDR2 as FQNEAQ (reference sequence). Drawing the rest from reference TRBV7-9 and TRBJ2-3, the complete variable domain is DTGVSQNPRHKITKRGQNVTFRCDPISEHNRLYWYRQTLGQGPEFLTYFQNEAQLEKSRLLSDRFSAERPKGSFSTLEIQRTEQGDSAMYLCSTRRFTDTQYFGPGTRLTVL.

The CDR3 DNA sequence: TGTGCCAGCAGGACTATACAGGGGAGGCCTAGCACAGATACGCAGTATTTT. Translated, it gives CASRTIQGRPSTDTQYF. The V and J genes are TRBV27 and TRBJ2-3; tentative D call: TRBD1 (7 bases). Germline V gene lookup returns CDR1 MNHEY and CDR2 SMNVEV (reference sequence). V lost 6 bases, J lost 0 bases, and 19 bases lay in between. The CDR3 spans 17 residues.

The chain recombines TRBV2 with TRBJ2-3; 10 nucleotides line up with TRBD1. Looked up from germline, CDR1 is SNHLY and CDR2 is FYNNEI. After removal of 6 bases from V and 0 bases from J, the junction contained 6 bases not matched to a gene. This CDR3 has 16 residues. CDR3 region: CASSPTGGISTDTQYF. The CDR3 DNA sequence: TGTGCCAGCAGCCCGACAGGGGGCATTAGCACAGATACGCAGTATTTT.

V and J are TRBV6-6 and TRBJ1-2; D unresolved. Germline-derived CDR1 and CDR2 are MNHNY and SVGAGI (reference sequence). This CDR3 has 15 amino acids. V dropped 5 bases and J dropped 1 base, with 14 bases sitting between them. CDR3 in amino acids: CASSTPTLDNYGYTF. The DNA of the CDR3 is TGTGCCAGCAGTACTCCGACTCTCGATAACTATGGCTACACCTTC.

V gene TRBV6-5 combines with J gene TRBJ2-3, with 9 bases aligning to TRBD1. V shed 3 bases and J 6 bases; nucleotides not matched to a gene: 7. This CDR3 spans 15 amino acids. Per germline, CDR1 MNHEY and CDR2 SVGAGI. The CDR3: CASSYDRGSYDTQYF. CDR3 DNA sequence: TGTGCCAGCAGTTATGACAGGGGGTCATACGATACGCAGTATTTT.

V is TRBV9 and J is TRBJ2-3, with 7 bases matching TRBD1. CDR3 length: 17 amino acids. Germline trimming cut 0 bases from V and 6 bases from J; bases unmatched to any gene: 13. Germline values: CDR1 SGDLS, CDR2 YYNGEE. CDR3 bases: TGTGCCAGCAGCGTAGAAGGGGGCGTGAGAAAAGGGGATACGCAGTATTTT. Protein sequence: CASSVEGGVRKGDTQYF. The full variable domain, completed using reference TRBV9 and TRBJ2-3, is DSGVTQTPKHLITATGQRVTLRCSPRSGDLSVYWYQQSLDQGLQFLIQYYNGEERAKGNILERFSAQQFPDLHSELNLSSLELGDSALYFCASSVEGGVRKGDTQYFGPGTRLTVL.

With regard to this clone: This same CDR3 is encoded by further DNA sequences in the sample. The rearrangement uses TRBV5-1 and TRBJ1-5; 9 bases match TRBD1. In germline, CDR1 is SGHRS, CDR2 YFSETQ. The CDR3 extends over 15 amino acids. J was trimmed by 4 bases and V by 0 bases; bases with no gene match: 2. Written as DNA, the CDR3 is TGCGCCAGCAGCTTGGCTGGACAGGGGAATCAGCCCCAGCATTTT. Protein sequence: CASSLAGQGNQPQHF. The full variable domain, its missing parts supplied by reference TRBV5-1 and TRBJ1-5, is KAGVTQTPRYLIKTRGQQVTLSCSPISGHRSVSWYQQTPGQGLQFLFEYFSETQRNKGNFPGRFSGRQFSNSRSEMNVSTLELGDSALYLCASSLAGQGNQPQHFGDGTRLSIL.

The V gene is TRBV27, the J gene TRBJ2-7; TRBD1 matches 10 bases. V lost 3 bases and J lost 1; bases outside the gene matches: 6. The germline V gene has CDR1 MNHEY and CDR2 SMNVEV (reference sequence). There are 16 residues in the CDR3. CDR3 DNA sequence: TGTGCCAGCAGTTTTGGGGCGGGACAGGGGTCCTACGAGCAGTACTTC. Translating gives CASSFGAGQGSYEQYF.

Here the CDR3 DNA reads TGTGCCATCAGTGTACAAGGGGGCGCGGCTGAAGGCTACACCTTC. Translated, it gives CAISVQGGAAEGYTF. This chain connects TRBV10-3 to TRBJ1-2; 7 nucleotides agree with TRBD1. The V gene's germline CDR1 is ENHRY and CDR2 SYGVKD. The V gene end was trimmed by 4 bases and the J gene end by 8 bases; junction bases not matched to a gene: 13. The CDR3 totals 15 residues.